The 29 T cell receptor beta chains below come from one sample, sequenced in a study of cytomegalovirus exposure and HLA in healthy donors. PCR used 60 Vbeta primers and 13 Jbeta primers. Sequencing used immunoSEQ multiplex PCR; TCRdb keeps in-frame clones, though not all of them. Of some 100,000 clones listed, around three quarters are singletons. The sequenced sample was PBMCs. These receptors came from a woman aged 45-59 years in good health and CMV-seropositive.

The chain carries TRBV5-1 and TRBJ2-5, with TRBD2 matching 9 bases. The J call may be mistaken, given a closer DNA end match to TRBJ2-7. CDR1 and CDR2 (germline): SGHRS, YFSETQ. The CDR3 length is 16 residues. In DNA form, the CDR3 reads TGCGCCAGCAGCATACAAGCGGGGGGAACATCCTACGAGCAGTACTTC. Translated, it gives CASSIQAGGTSYEQYF.

The chain recombines TRBV2 with TRBJ2-1; TRBD2 matches 7 bases. CDR1 and CDR2 from the germline V gene are SNHLY and FYNNEI. CDR3 length: 15 residues. The V and J ends lost 4 bases and 0 bases, in that order; junction bases with no gene match: 3. The DNA of the CDR3 is TGTGCCAGCAGTGCCGGACTAGGCTCCTACAATGAGCAGTTCTTC. Protein sequence: CASSAGLGSYNEQFF.

The chain uses TRBV5-4 and TRBJ2-1; 8 bases are a match to TRBD2. Germline CDR1 SGHNT, CDR2 YYREEE (reference sequence). The CDR3 sequence is 13 residues long. V was pared by 1 base and J by 9 bases, with 3 bases of the junction left unmatched. The CDR3 loop reads CASSLQLAAEQFF. DNA for the CDR3: TGTGCCAGCAGCTTGCAACTAGCGGCTGAGCAGTTCTTC.

V is TRBV4-3 and J is TRBJ2-3; TRBD2 might be the D (5 bases). The length of the CDR3 is 15 residues. V was cut by 0 bases and J by 4 bases, with 11 bases left in between. Germline V gene data show CDR1 as LGHNA and CDR2 as YSLEER. CDR3: CASSQDKRASDTQYF. The CDR3 nucleotides read TGCGCCAGCAGCCAAGATAAGAGGGCATCAGATACGCAGTATTTT.

This clone was seen just once. The J gene is TRBJ2-7, the V gene TRBV19; TRBD2 matches at 10 bases. The germline CDR1 and CDR2 sequences are LNHDA and SQIVND (reference sequence). With V trimmed by 4 bases and J by 3 bases, 9 bases remained unmatched. This CDR3 comprises 16 residues. Written as DNA, the CDR3 is TGTGCCAGTAGTAAGGGCCTAGCGGGAGAGGTCTACGAGCAGTACTTC. Its protein product is CASSKGLAGEVYEQYF.

In this sample, this clone turned up once. The genes are TRBV7-9 and TRBJ1-1; perhaps TRBD1 as D (5 bases). CDR3 length: 13 residues. Germline CDR1 reads SEHNR; CDR2 reads FQNEAQ (reference sequence). V lost 0 bases and J 6 bases, leaving 8 bases between the germline ends. The CDR3 sequence is CASSLAGRAEAFF. The CDR3 DNA reads as TGTGCCAGCAGCTTAGCGGGGCGCGCTGAAGCTTTCTTT.

The V gene is TRBV11-3, the J gene TRBJ2-4, with a weak D call TRBD2 (7 bases). V lost 0 bases and J 1 base, leaving 13 bases between the germline ends. Germline V gene data show CDR1 as SGHNT and CDR2 as YENEEA. The CDR3 consists of 17 residues. CDR3 bases: TGTGCCAGCAGCTTAGAAACAGGGAGGGGGGCCAAAAACATTCAGTACTTC. It specifies CASSLETGRGAKNIQYF.

This clone was counted only a few times. This chain links TRBV5-1 with TRBJ2-3; 11 nucleotides match TRBD2. Germline V gives CDR1 SGHRS, CDR2 YFSETQ. The J segment lost 0 bases and the V segment lost 3 bases, leaving 9 bases of the junction unmatched. The CDR3 has 18 amino acids. CDR3 bases: TGCGCCAGCAGCTCCGGTCCCGGGACTAGCGGTAGCACAGATACGCAGTATTTT. It specifies CASSSGPGTSGSTDTQYF.

A few counts support this clone. The chain recombines TRBV5-1 with TRBJ2-1; 7 bases map to TRBD2. Germline-derived CDR1 and CDR2 are SGHRS and YFSETQ. The CDR3 extends over 16 amino acids. Germline trimming cut 0 bases from V and 6 bases from J; bases unmatched to any gene: 9. DNA of the CDR3: TGCGCCAGCAGCTTGGAAATTGCTAGCGGAACCAATGAGCAGTTCTTC. Translation gives CASSLEIASGTNEQFF.

This clone has a handful of counts. The chain couples TRBV7-2 to TRBJ2-3; 8 bases align to TRBD1. With 4 bases clipped from V and 3 bases from J, the junction kept 3 bases outside the gene matches. Germline-derived CDR1 and CDR2 are SGHTA and FQGNSA. This CDR3 has 14 amino acids. Here the CDR3 reads CASSWTGWTDTQYF. The CDR3, as DNA: TGTGCCAGCAGCTGGACAGGGTGGACAGATACGCAGTATTTT.

Only one count was recorded for this clone. The J gene is TRBJ2-2, the V gene TRBV5-1, with a weak D call TRBD2 (6 bases). Germline V gene lookup returns CDR1 SGHRS and CDR2 YFSETQ. V was shortened by 4 bases and J by 3 bases, with 10 bases between the two germline ends. This CDR3 contains 14 residues. CDR3 sequence (DNA): TGCGCCAGCAGCACGTTAGCGGACACCGGGGAGCTGTTTTTT. This sequence encodes CASSTLADTGELFF.

This clone has more than one count but fewer than ten. This chain connects TRBV6-1 to TRBJ2-7; TRBD1 might be the D (6 bases). V was trimmed by 4 bases and J by 0 bases, leaving 16 bases between them. This CDR3 is built from 16 residues. Germline V gene sequence: CDR1 MNHNS, CDR2 SASEGT. CDR3 loop: CASSGSRQGSSYEQYF. DNA of the CDR3: TGTGCCAGCAGTGGGTCTCGGCAGGGGTCCTCCTACGAGCAGTACTTC.

The chain recombines TRBV15 with TRBJ2-2; TRBD2 aligns across 13 bases. Per germline, CDR1 LNHNV and CDR2 YYDKDF (reference sequence). The CDR3 contains 20 residues. V shed 1 base and J 4 bases; nucleotides not matched to a gene: 12. For the CDR3, the DNA is TGTGCCACCAGCAGAGCCATTGGACTAGCGGGGGCCGGGGGCACCGGGGAGCTGTTTTTT. Amino acids: CATSRAIGLAGAGGTGELFF.

The chain has TRBV2 and TRBJ2-1; 8 nucleotides match TRBD2. In germline, CDR1 is SNHLY, CDR2 FYNNEI. The CDR3 covers 15 residues. V gave up 2 bases and J gave up 6 bases; unmatched junction bases: 6. Here the CDR3 DNA reads TGTGCCAGCAGTGAACCCCGGACTAGCCGCAATGAGCAGTTCTTC. Amino acids: CASSEPRTSRNEQFF.

This CDR3 reads CASASGGGRETQYF. CDR3 coding DNA: TGTGCTAGTGCCTCGGGCGGGGGGAGGGAGACCCAGTACTTC. This sequence joins TRBV12-5 and TRBJ2-5, with TRBD2 identical over 8 bases. Trimming removed 7 bases from V and 5 bases from J; junction bases left unmatched: 9. The CDR3 runs 14 residues. The V gene's germline CDR1 is LGHNT and CDR2 FRNRAP.

This sequence joins TRBV27 and TRBJ2-1; 7 bases line up with TRBD1. CDR1 and CDR2 from the germline V gene are MNHEY and SMNVEV (reference sequence). J lost 5 bases, V lost 5 bases, and 12 bases had no gene match. The CDR3 runs 16 residues. This CDR3 reads CASSSYRGPPHNEQFF. In DNA, the CDR3 is TGTGCCAGCAGTAGTTACAGGGGACCCCCCCACAATGAGCAGTTCTTC.

The rearrangement uses TRBV9 and TRBJ1-3; TRBD1 agrees at 9 bases. Germline V gene sequence: CDR1 SGDLS, CDR2 YYNGEE. V lost 3 bases to trimming and J lost 6 bases; unmatched junction nucleotides: 4. This CDR3 has 14 residues. The CDR3 DNA reads as TGTGCCAGCAGCGCGGGACAGGGAGAAAACACCATATATTTT. It yields the protein CASSAGQGENTIYF.

A few counts support this clone. This chain links TRBV7-9 with TRBJ1-4, with 10 bases that match TRBD1. V trimming: 1 base; J trimming: 6 bases; junction bases outside the gene matches: 5. Germline loops: CDR1 SEHNR, CDR2 FQNEAQ (reference sequence). The CDR3 loop spans 16 amino acids. In nucleotides, the CDR3 is TGTGCCAGCAGCTTAGGGGACAGGGGAATAGATGAAAAACTGTTTTTT. This encodes CASSLGDRGIDEKLFF. Combining the CDR3 with reference TRBV7-9 and TRBJ1-4 gives the whole variable domain DTGVSQNPRHKITKRGQNVTFRCDPISEHNRLYWYRQTLGQGPEFLTYFQNEAQLEKSRLLSDRFSAERPKGSFSTLEIQRTEQGDSAMYLCASSLGDRGIDEKLFFGSGTQLSVL.

As DNA, the CDR3 is TGTGCCAGCAGCCCGCGGGGGGGTAGCAATCAGCCCCAGCATTTT. Its translation: CASSPRGGSNQPQHF. The chain recombines TRBV5-6 with TRBJ1-5; D possibly corresponds to TRBD1 (5 bases). The CDR3 is 15 residues long. The germline V gene encodes CDR1 SGHDT and CDR2 YYEEEE. The V end was cut by 4 bases, the J end by 0 bases, with 11 bases between.

The CDR3 DNA sequence: TGTGCCAGTATTGGGCAGGACAATCAGCCCCAGCATTTT. This codes for CASIGQDNQPQHF. The V gene is TRBV19, the J gene TRBJ1-5; no firm D call. V lost 7 bases and J 3 bases, leaving 10 bases between the germline ends. The germline gives CDR1 LNHDA, CDR2 SQIVND (reference sequence). CDR3 length: 13 residues.

The chain joins TRBV18 to TRBJ1-1, with D perhaps matching TRBD1 (5 bases). The V gene's germline CDR1 is KGHSH and CDR2 LQKENI. CDR3 length: 16 amino acids. V lost 6 bases and J 4 bases, leaving 21 bases between the germline ends. This CDR3 is CASSPFPTGEGTEAFF. The CDR3 DNA reads TGTGCCAGCTCTCCTTTCCCGACGGGGGAGGGCACTGAAGCTTTCTTT.

V is TRBV2 and J is TRBJ2-6, with D hard to call. Germline V lookup: CDR1 SNHLY, CDR2 FYNNEI. The CDR3 spans 15 residues. V gave up 8 bases and J gave up 0 bases, with 11 bases separating them. CDR3 DNA sequence: TGTGCCAGCGAGTTCCGAATCTCTGGGGCCAACGTCCTGACTTTC. It codes for CASEFRISGANVLTF.

This chain uses TRBV19 with TRBJ1-1; D unresolved. This CDR3 is built from 12 residues. Germline V CDR1 and CDR2: LNHDA, SQIVND (reference sequence). Trimming shortened V by 3 bases and J by 5 bases, and 7 bases separated the two germline ends. CDR3 coding DNA: TGTGCCAGTAGTATTGCGGGGACTGAAGCTTTCTTT. This codes for CASSIAGTEAFF.

This clone has more than one count but fewer than ten. The chain links TRBV10-3 to TRBJ2-5; TRBD1 matches at 10 bases. The CDR3 covers 16 residues. Trimming took 3 bases from V and 5 from J; bases not matched to a gene: 9. Germline loops: CDR1 ENHRY, CDR2 SYGVKD. CDR3 sequence reads: CAISDSGQGTGETQYF. In DNA, the CDR3 is TGTGCCATCAGTGACTCGGGACAGGGGACGGGGGAGACCCAGTACTTC.

This clone was observed a single time. This chain uses TRBV7-2 with TRBJ1-1; no clear D gene. In germline, CDR1 is SGHTA, CDR2 FQGNSA. This CDR3 has 14 amino acids. With 7 bases removed from V and 2 bases from J, the gap between germline ends came to 14 bases. The CDR3 here is CASTEAKENTEAFF. The CDR3 DNA is TGTGCCAGCACCGAGGCCAAAGAAAACACTGAAGCTTTCTTT.

The chain uses TRBV9 and TRBJ1-3; D not resolved. Trimming left V 4 bases short and J 0 bases short, with 14 bases between. Germline V gene data show CDR1 as SGDLS and CDR2 as YYNGEE. The CDR3 totals 16 residues. CDR3 DNA sequence: TGTGCCAGCAGCAGTCTGGCATCGGGCTCTGGAAACACCATATATTTT. This codes for CASSSLASGSGNTIYF. The whole variable domain, filled in from reference TRBV9 and TRBJ1-3, reads DSGVTQTPKHLITATGQRVTLRCSPRSGDLSVYWYQQSLDQGLQFLIQYYNGEERAKGNILERFSAQQFPDLHSELNLSSLELGDSALYFCASSSLASGSGNTIYFGEGSWLTVV.

Only one count was recorded for this clone. J is TRBJ2-5 and V is TRBV21-1; the table assigns TRBD1, which was not confirmed against the DNA. TRBV21-1 is a pseudogene. The CDR3 contains 13 residues. CDR3 sequence: CARDGQGIETQYF. The CDR3 nucleotides read TGTGCCAGGGACGGACAGGGCATAGAGACCCAGTACTTC.

This chain joins TRBV23-1 and TRBJ2-7, with no clear D. TRBV23-1 is recorded as an ORF, its role being uncertain. Trimming removed 0 bases from V and 2 bases from J, with 17 bases in between. The CDR3 is 17 residues long. The CDR3 sequence is CASSQSRKRLPTYEQYF. The CDR3 DNA reads as TGCGCCAGCAGTCAATCGAGGAAAAGACTGCCTACCTACGAGCAGTACTTC.

This clone appeared a few times. The chain is built from TRBV5-4 and TRBJ1-2; TRBD1 agrees at 8 bases. The germline gives CDR1 SGHNT, CDR2 YYREEE (reference sequence). The CDR3 is made up of 13 amino acids. The V and J ends lost 3 bases and 12 bases, in that order; junction bases with no gene match: 10. In DNA form, the CDR3 reads TGTGCCAGCAGCTCACCAGGACAGGGAGGGGACACCTTC. Amino acid sequence: CASSSPGQGGDTF.